A single sample is the source of the 2 T cell receptor beta chains below, sequenced in a study of T cells in localized non-small cell lung cancer. Sequencing was performed with immunoSEQ multiplex PCR; in TCRdb, only in-frame clones are kept and a portion is missing. The sample has thousands of clones, around a quarter seen once; the top ten hold 15%. Sequencing was performed on lung tumor tissue, taken before any cancer treatment. Source of these receptors: a female donor over 55 with stage I lung adenocarcinoma.

This chain links TRBV25-1 with TRBJ2-7, with D unresolved. The V gene lost 3 bases and the J gene lost 2 bases, with 11 bases spanning the gap. The germline CDR1 and CDR2 sequences are MGHDK and SYGVNS. The CDR3 totals 14 residues. The CDR3 bases are TGTGCCAGCAGTGAGGCAGGCCTTGCCTACGAGCAGTACTTC. This translates into CASSEAGLAYEQYF.

V usage is TRBV19 and J usage is TRBJ1-2; possible D gene TRBD1, 5 bases. The V and J ends lost 8 bases and 3 bases respectively, with 19 bases between them. CDR1 is LNHDA, CDR2 SQIVND, per germline (reference sequence). CDR3 size: 15 residues. CDR3 DNA sequence: TGTGCCAGTTCTCGATCTATACAGGTCGACTATGGCTACACCTTC. It specifies CASSRSIQVDYGYTF.